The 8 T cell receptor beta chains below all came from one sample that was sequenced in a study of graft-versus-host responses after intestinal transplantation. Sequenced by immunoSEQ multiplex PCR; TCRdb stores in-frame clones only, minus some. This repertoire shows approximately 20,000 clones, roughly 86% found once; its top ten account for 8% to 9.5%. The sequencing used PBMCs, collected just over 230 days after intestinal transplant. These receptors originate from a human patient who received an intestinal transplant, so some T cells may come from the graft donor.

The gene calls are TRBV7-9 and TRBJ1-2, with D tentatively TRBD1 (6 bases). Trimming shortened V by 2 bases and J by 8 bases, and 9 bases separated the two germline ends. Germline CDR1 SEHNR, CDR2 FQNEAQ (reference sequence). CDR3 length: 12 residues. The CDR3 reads CASSLPDRGYTF. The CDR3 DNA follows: TGTGCCAGCAGCTTACCCGACAGGGGCTACACCTTC.

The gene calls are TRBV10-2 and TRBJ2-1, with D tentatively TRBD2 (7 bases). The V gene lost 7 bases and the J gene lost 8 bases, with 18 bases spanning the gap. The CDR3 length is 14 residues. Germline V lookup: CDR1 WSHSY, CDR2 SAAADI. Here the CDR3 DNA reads TGCGCCAGCATGCTTGAAGGGGGGGTCTATGAGCAGTTCTTC. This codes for CASMLEGGVYEQFF.

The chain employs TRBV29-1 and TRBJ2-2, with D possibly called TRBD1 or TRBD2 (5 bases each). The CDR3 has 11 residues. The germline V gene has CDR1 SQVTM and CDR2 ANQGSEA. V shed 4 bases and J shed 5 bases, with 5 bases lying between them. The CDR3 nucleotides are TGCAGCGTTGGGGGGACCGGGGAGCTGTTTTTT. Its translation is CSVGGTGELFF.

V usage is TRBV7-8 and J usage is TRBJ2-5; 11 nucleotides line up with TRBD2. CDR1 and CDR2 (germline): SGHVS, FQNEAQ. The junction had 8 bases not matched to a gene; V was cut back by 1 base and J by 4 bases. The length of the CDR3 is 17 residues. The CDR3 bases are TGTGCCAGCAGCTTAGTTAGCGGGGGGGCCAGGGGAGAGACCCAGTACTTC. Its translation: CASSLVSGGARGETQYF.

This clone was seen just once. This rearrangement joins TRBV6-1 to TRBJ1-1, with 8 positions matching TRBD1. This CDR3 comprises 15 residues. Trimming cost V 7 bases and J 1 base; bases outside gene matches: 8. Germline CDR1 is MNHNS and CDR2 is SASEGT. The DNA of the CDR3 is TGTGCCAGCATTGTGGTTGGACAGGGGAACACTGAAGCTTTCTTT. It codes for CASIVVGQGNTEAFF.

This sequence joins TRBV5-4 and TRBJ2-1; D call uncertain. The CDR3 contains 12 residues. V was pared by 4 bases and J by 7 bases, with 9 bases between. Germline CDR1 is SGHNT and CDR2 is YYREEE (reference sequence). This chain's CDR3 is CASSETENEQFF. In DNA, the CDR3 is TGTGCCAGCAGCGAGACTGAGAATGAGCAGTTCTTC.

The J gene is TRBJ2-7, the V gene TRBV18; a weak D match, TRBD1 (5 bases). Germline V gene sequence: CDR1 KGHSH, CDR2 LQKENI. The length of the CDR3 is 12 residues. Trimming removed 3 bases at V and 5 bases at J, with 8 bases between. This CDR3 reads CASSPEDNEQYF. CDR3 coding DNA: TGTGCCAGCTCACCCGAGGACAACGAGCAGTACTTC. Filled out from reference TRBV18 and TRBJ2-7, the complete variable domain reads NAGVMQNPRHLVRRRGQEARLRCSPMKGHSHVYWYRQLPEEGLKFMVYLQKENIIDESGMPKERFSAEFPKEGPSILRIQQVVRGDSAAYFCASSPEDNEQYFGPGTRLTVT.

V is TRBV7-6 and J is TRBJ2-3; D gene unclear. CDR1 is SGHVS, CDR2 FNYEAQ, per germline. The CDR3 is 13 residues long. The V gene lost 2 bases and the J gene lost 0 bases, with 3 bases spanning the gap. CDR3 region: CASSLISTDTQYF. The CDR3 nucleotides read TGTGCCAGCAGCTTAATAAGCACAGATACGCAGTATTTT. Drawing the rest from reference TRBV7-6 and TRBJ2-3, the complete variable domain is GAGVSQSPRYKVTKRGQDVALRCDPISGHVSLYWYRQALGQGPEFLTYFNYEAQQDKSGLPNDRFSAERPEGSISTLTIQRTEQRDSAMYRCASSLISTDTQYFGPGTRLTVL.